This T cell receptor (beta chain) was sequenced in a study of blood T cell repertoires in COVID-19. For the study at large: The origin of the acute and convalescent COVID-19 samples was the United States, Italy and Spain.

The V end lost 4 bases, the J end lost 5 bases, and 23 bases lay between the germline ends. Per germline, CDR1 KGHDR and CDR2 SFDVKD. The CDR3 has 18 amino acids. Repertoires were generated with immunoSEQ multiplex PCR, while TCRdb's copy carries only in-frame clones and drops some. The sample has over 10,000 clones; 75% to 90% are singletons. This clonotype originated in a man older than 75 with acute or convalescent COVID-19. The J gene is TRBJ2-1, the V gene TRBV24-1; TRBD2 might be the D (5 bases). The sample taken for sequencing was peripheral blood. CDR3 DNA sequence: TGTGCCACCAGTGAACCGAGCATCTTCAGCGGAGAAAACAATGAGCAGTTCTTC. Translated: CATSEPSIFSGENNEQFF.